The rows below give T cell receptor beta chains drawn from one sample of a study of shared clonotypes between healthy human individuals. Sequencing used immunoSEQ multiplex PCR; TCRdb keeps in-frame clones, though not all of them. The sample holds over a million clones, around 98% seen once. The sequencing input was naive CD4+ T cells sorted from blood. The receptors come from a man aged 25-45 years in good health. Each CDR3 is given with its conserved first and last residue. The D gene is left open where the match is weak. Where a row states a size, it is once, few, many or the class of an expanded clone; other rows omit it.

size,length,D,J,V,DNA,CDR3
NA,12,NA,TRBJ2-2,TRBV7-9,TGTGCCAGCAGCTTAGAGGCCGGGGAGCTGTTTTTT,CASSLEAGELFF
NA,13,NA,TRBJ2-2,TRBV29-1,TGCAGCGTTGCGACAGGAGGAACCGGGGAGCTGTTTTTT,CSVATGGTGELFF
NA,14,NA,TRBJ1-2,TRBV15,TGTGCCACCAGCAGAGAGGTGGGGAGCTATGGCTACACCTTC,CATSREVGSYGYTF
NA,15,TRBD2,TRBJ2-1,TRBV12-5,TGTGCTAGTGGTCCCGGGACTAGCGCATACAATGAGCAGTTCTTC,CASGPGTSAYNEQFF
NA,17,TRBD1,TRBJ1-4,TRBV28,TGTGCCAGCAGGCCCCCTCGACAGGGGTTTACGTCGGAAAAACTGTTTTTT,CASRPPRQGFTSEKLFF
NA,17,NA,TRBJ2-6,TRBV7-6,TGTGCCAGCAGCTCTGGACAGGGGACTAGTGGGGCCAACGTCCTGACTTTC,CASSSGQGTSGANVLTF
NA,15,NA,TRBJ2-3,TRBV30,TGTGCCTGGAGTATAGGCCCCATCGGCACAGATACGCAGTATTTT,CAWSIGPIGTDTQYF
NA,15,TRBD2,TRBJ2-7,TRBV5-1,TGCGCCAGCAGCTTGTCGACGGGAGGGCCAGGCGAGCAGTACTTC,CASSLSTGGPGEQYF
few,13,NA,TRBJ2-7,TRBV19,TGTGCCAGTAGTCCGACAGCTTTCGGCGAGCAGTACTTC,CASSPTAFGEQYF
NA,14,NA,TRBJ2-7,TRBV27,TGTGCCAGCAGTCCCTCCTTGGGGGCCTACGAGCAGTACTTC,CASSPSLGAYEQYF
NA,16,TRBD2,TRBJ2-3,TRBV5-1,TGCGCCAGCAGCTTGGTTAGGCTAGCGGGAGCAGATACGCAGTATTTT,CASSLVRLAGADTQYF
NA,15,TRBD2,TRBJ2-1,TRBV18,TGTGCCAGCTCACCGAGGACTAGCGCCGAGAATGAGCAGTTCTTC,CASSPRTSAENEQFF
NA,14,TRBD1,TRBJ2-5,TRBV10-2,TGCGCCAGCAGTGAGTTAGGGGGCCGAGAGACCCAGTACTTC,CASSELGGRETQYF
NA,14,NA,TRBJ1-5,TRBV30,TGTGCCTGGAGTGTGGGTAGGACCAATCAGCCCCAGCATTTT,CAWSVGRTNQPQHF
NA,16,TRBD1,TRBJ1-4,TRBV28,TGTGCCAGCAGTAGTCAGGGGGGCGCGACTAATGAAAAACTGTTTTTT,CASSSQGGATNEKLFF
NA,13,NA,TRBJ2-2,TRBV28,TGTGCCAGCACCCTATTGAACACCGGGGAGCTGTTTTTT,CASTLLNTGELFF
NA,14,NA,TRBJ2-2,TRBV2,TGTGCCAGCAGTGAAGGGACTACCACCGGGGAGCTGTTTTTT,CASSEGTTTGELFF
NA,16,TRBD2,TRBJ2-7,TRBV19,TGTGCGAGTAGGCTAGCGGGAGTAGGGGATACGTACGAGCAGTACTTC,CASRLAGVGDTYEQYF
NA,16,NA,TRBJ2-6,TRBV11-2,TGTGCCAGCAGCTCGGGAGCCCACTCTGGGGCCAACGTCCTGACTTTC,CASSSGAHSGANVLTF
NA,13,NA,TRBJ1-5,TRBV7-2,TGTGCCAGCAGCTTAGAGGGAGGGAAGCCCCAGCATTTT,CASSLEGGKPQHF
NA,14,TRBD1,TRBJ2-7,TRBV6-6,TGTGCCAGCAGTTACTCTAGGGGGCGCGGCGAGCAGTACTTC,CASSYSRGRGEQYF
NA,14,NA,TRBJ2-7,TRBV15,TGTGCCACCAGCAGAGATAGAGGGGCGGGCGAGCAGTACTTC,CATSRDRGAGEQYF
NA,15,NA,TRBJ2-7,TRBV28,TGTGCCAGCAGTTTAGGAGGGGGCAAATCCTACGAGCAGTACTTC,CASSLGGGKSYEQYF
NA,15,TRBD2,TRBJ2-1,TRBV15,TGTGCCACCAGCAGAACTAGCGAACGCTACAATGAGCAGTTCTTC,CATSRTSERYNEQFF
NA,16,NA,TRBJ2-7,TRBV28,TGTGCCAGCAGTTTACTCACAGGGTATAGGGCCTACGAGCAGTACTTC,CASSLLTGYRAYEQYF
NA,12,NA,TRBJ2-7,TRBV10-3,TGTGCCATCATCAGGCTGGCCTACGAGCAGTACTTC,CAIIRLAYEQYF
NA,14,NA,TRBJ2-3,TRBV10-3,TGTGCCATCAGTGAGTCCGTGGGCACAGATACGCAGTATTTT,CAISESVGTDTQYF
NA,16,TRBD1,TRBJ2-5,TRBV9,TGTGCCAGCAGCGTAGGCAGGACAGGGTTCCAAGAGACCCAGTACTTC,CASSVGRTGFQETQYF
NA,14,NA,TRBJ2-7,TRBV6-1,TGTGCCAGCAGTGGACAGGTAGAAGAATACGAGCAGTACTTC,CASSGQVEEYEQYF
NA,14,NA,TRBJ1-5,TRBV10-3,TGTGCCATCAACCAGGGCCCGGGGAATCAGCCCCAGCATTTT,CAINQGPGNQPQHF
NA,16,NA,TRBJ2-3,TRBV6-1,TGTGCCAGCAGTGAGGCAGGACAGCCTAGATGGGATACGCAGTATTTT,CASSEAGQPRWDTQYF
NA,16,NA,TRBJ2-6,TRBV10-3,TGTGCCATCAGTGAGCCGGGGAGCTCTGGGGCCAACGTCCTGACTTTC,CAISEPGSSGANVLTF
NA,16,NA,TRBJ1-2,TRBV9,TGTGCCAGCAGCCTCACGGGGGGCCTCACCGTGTCCGGCTACACCTTC,CASSLTGGLTVSGYTF
NA,14,NA,TRBJ1-5,TRBV18,TGTGCCAGCTCCCCTGGACTAACTTCTCAGCCCCAGCATTTT,CASSPGLTSQPQHF
NA,15,NA,TRBJ2-3,TRBV6-6,TGTGCCAGCGTTTTGAGGAATCCGGGCACAGATACGCAGTATTTT,CASVLRNPGTDTQYF
NA,12,TRBD1,TRBJ2-5,TRBV28,TGTGCCAGCAGGGGGACAGTGGAGACCCAGTACTTC,CASRGTVETQYF
NA,12,NA,TRBJ2-3,TRBV15,TGTGCCACCAGCAGGGTAGCAGGAGCGCAGTATTTT,CATSRVAGAQYF
NA,14,TRBD1,TRBJ2-7,TRBV6-5,TGTGCCAGCAGTTGGATGACAGGGAGTTACGAGCAGTACTTC,CASSWMTGSYEQYF
NA,12,NA,TRBJ1-1,TRBV29-1,TGCAGCGTTGGCCGGGAGAACACTGAAGCTTTCTTT,CSVGRENTEAFF
NA,14,NA,TRBJ2-7,TRBV11-2,TGTGCCAGCAGCTTTTCGGACAGCCCCTACGAGCAGTACTTC,CASSFSDSPYEQYF
NA,13,TRBD1,TRBJ1-1,TRBV18,TGTGCCAGCTCACCCTTGGAGGGGGCAGAAGCTTTCTTT,CASSPLEGAEAFF
NA,14,NA,TRBJ2-5,TRBV5-6,TGTGCCAGCAGCTTGGCGGGGCTGCAAGAGACCCAGTACTTC,CASSLAGLQETQYF
NA,14,NA,TRBJ2-1,TRBV5-1,TGCGCCAGCAGCTTAACAGGGCCAAGCAATGAGCAGTTCTTC,CASSLTGPSNEQFF
NA,14,NA,TRBJ1-4,TRBV5-8,TGTGCCAGCAGCCTTCCCGGCAGTGGGGAAAAACTGTTTTTT,CASSLPGSGEKLFF
NA,11,NA,TRBJ2-1,TRBV29-1,TGCAGCGTTGGCAGCGTCGATGAGCAGTTCTTC,CSVGSVDEQFF
once,16,TRBD2,TRBJ2-7,TRBV7-9,TGTGCCAGCAGCTTAGCGGGGACTAGCTTCTCCTACGAGCAGTACTTC,CASSLAGTSFSYEQYF
NA,14,NA,TRBJ1-2,TRBV27,TGTGCCAGCAACCCATGGTGGGGGGCGGAGGGCTACACCTTC,CASNPWWGAEGYTF
NA,15,TRBD1,TRBJ1-2,TRBV9,TGTGCCAGCAGTGAAGGGACAGCAACATTCTATGGCTACACCTTC,CASSEGTATFYGYTF
NA,13,TRBD1,TRBJ1-2,TRBV25-1,TGTGCCAGCAAAGGACAGGGTAACTATGGCTACACCTTC,CASKGQGNYGYTF
NA,13,NA,TRBJ2-7,TRBV9,TGTGCCAGCAGCGTGGACAGTTGGCACGAGCAGTACTTC,CASSVDSWHEQYF
NA,16,NA,TRBJ1-5,TRBV19,TGTGCCAGTAGACTCTCCCGAAGGGGGAGCAATCAGCCCCAGCATTTT,CASRLSRRGSNQPQHF
once,13,NA,TRBJ2-3,TRBV5-1,TGCGCCAGCAGAGACAGTATCGCAGATACGCAGTATTTT,CASRDSIADTQYF
few,16,NA,TRBJ2-7,TRBV28,TGTGCCAGCAGTTTATGGGAGGGGGGGGTAATCCCCGAGCAGTACTTC,CASSLWEGGVIPEQYF
NA,13,NA,TRBJ2-5,TRBV4-1,TGCGCCAGCAGCCAAGTGGTGGGGGAGACCCAGTACTTC,CASSQVVGETQYF
once,17,NA,TRBJ1-5,TRBV7-2,TGTGCCAGCAGCCCAAGCCTTGCGGGGTATAGCAATCAGCCCCAGCATTTT,CASSPSLAGYSNQPQHF
NA,16,NA,TRBJ2-7,TRBV28,TGTGCCAGCAGTCTACCGGGGCAGACAACCTCCTACGAGCAGTACTTC,CASSLPGQTTSYEQYF
NA,13,NA,TRBJ2-3,TRBV7-5,TGTGCCAGAAGTTCCGAAGGGGGGGATACGCAGTATTTT,CARSSEGGDTQYF
NA,16,NA,TRBJ2-3,TRBV6-6,TGTGCCAGCAGTTACTCCGATACAACCTCCACAGATACGCAGTATTTT,CASSYSDTTSTDTQYF
NA,15,NA,TRBJ1-1,TRBV21-1,TGTGCCAGCAGCAAACTGGGACACTTAGACACTGAAGCTTTCTTT,CASSKLGHLDTEAFF